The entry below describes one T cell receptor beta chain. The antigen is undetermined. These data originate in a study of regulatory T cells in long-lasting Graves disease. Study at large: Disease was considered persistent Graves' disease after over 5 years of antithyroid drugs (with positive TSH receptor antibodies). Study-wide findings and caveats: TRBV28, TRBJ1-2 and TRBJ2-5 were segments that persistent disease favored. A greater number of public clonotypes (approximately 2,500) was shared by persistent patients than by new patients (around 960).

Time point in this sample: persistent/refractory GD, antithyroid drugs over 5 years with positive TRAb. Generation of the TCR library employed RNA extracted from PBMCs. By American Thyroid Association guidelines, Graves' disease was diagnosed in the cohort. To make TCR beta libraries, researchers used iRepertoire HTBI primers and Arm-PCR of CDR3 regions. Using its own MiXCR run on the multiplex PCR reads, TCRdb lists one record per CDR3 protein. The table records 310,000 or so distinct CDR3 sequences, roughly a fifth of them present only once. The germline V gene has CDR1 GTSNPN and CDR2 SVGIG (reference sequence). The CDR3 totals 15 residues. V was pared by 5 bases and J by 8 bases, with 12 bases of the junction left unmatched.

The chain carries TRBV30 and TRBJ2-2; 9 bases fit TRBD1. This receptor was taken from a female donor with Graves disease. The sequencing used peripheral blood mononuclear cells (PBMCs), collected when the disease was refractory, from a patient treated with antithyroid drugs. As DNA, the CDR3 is TGTGCCTGGGGAACCGGGACAGGGATACGGGGGGAGCTGTTTTTT. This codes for CAWGTGTGIRGELFF.